The clone carrying this T cell receptor (beta chain) was counted at least ten times. The sample belongs to a study of T-cell reconstitution after alpha-beta-depleted transplantation in children. Library preparation (for TCRbeta) was performed with unique molecular identifiers. TCRdb itself ran the PCR reads through MiXCR, one entry per CDR3 protein. The table includes some 200,000 distinct CDR3 sequences, approximately 6.8% detected once. Sample: PBMCs from the stem cell graft donor, taken from the stem cell graft. The sequence derives from a human donor who donated a stem cell graft to a child with Wiskott-Aldrich syndrome.

CDR3 protein: CASSLIGQSNQPQHF. The CDR3, as DNA: TGTGCCAGCAGTTTAATTGGGCAGTCTAATCAGCCCCAGCATTTT. The chain couples TRBV12-3 or TRBV12-4 to TRBJ1-5; D remains ambiguous. The V end was cut by 2 bases, the J end by 4 bases, with 12 bases between. The CDR3 is 15 amino acids.